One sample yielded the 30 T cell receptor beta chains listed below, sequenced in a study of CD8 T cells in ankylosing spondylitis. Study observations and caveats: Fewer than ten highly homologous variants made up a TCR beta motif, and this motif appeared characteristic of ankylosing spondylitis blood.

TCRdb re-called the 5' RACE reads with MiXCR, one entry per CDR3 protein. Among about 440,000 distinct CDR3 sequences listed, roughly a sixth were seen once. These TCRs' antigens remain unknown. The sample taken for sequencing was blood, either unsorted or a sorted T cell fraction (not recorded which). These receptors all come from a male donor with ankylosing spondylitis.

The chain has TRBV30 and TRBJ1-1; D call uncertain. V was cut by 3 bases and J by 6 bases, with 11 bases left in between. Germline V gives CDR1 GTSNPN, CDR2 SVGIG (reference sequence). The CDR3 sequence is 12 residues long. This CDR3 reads CAWRRIFSEAFF. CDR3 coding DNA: TGTGCCTGGAGACGGATCTTCTCTGAAGCTTTCTTT.

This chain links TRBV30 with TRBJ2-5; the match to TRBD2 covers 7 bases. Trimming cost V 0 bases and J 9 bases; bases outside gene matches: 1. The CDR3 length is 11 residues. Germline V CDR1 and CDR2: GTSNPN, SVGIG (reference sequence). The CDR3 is CAWSVGGAQYF. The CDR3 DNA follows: TGTGCCTGGAGTGTGGGGGGGGCCCAGTACTTC.

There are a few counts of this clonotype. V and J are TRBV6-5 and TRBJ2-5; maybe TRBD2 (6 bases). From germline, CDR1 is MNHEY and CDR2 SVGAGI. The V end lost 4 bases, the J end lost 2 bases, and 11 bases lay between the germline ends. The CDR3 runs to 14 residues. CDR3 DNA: TGTGCCAGCAGTTGGGAACGGGGGCAAGAGACCCAGTACTTC. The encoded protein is CASSWERGQETQYF.

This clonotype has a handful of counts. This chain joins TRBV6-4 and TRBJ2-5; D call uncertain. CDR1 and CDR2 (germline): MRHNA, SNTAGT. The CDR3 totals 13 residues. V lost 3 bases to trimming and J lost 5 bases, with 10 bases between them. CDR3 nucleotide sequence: TGTGCCAGCAGTGAGATTTTCGGGGAGACCCAGTACTTC. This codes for CASSEIFGETQYF.

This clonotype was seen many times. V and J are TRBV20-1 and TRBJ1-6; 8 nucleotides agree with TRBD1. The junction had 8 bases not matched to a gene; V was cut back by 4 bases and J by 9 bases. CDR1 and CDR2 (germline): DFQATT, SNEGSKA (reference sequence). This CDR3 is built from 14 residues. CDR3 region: CSATKTGVTSPLHF. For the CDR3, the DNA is TGCAGTGCTACTAAGACAGGGGTGACTTCACCCCTCCACTTT.

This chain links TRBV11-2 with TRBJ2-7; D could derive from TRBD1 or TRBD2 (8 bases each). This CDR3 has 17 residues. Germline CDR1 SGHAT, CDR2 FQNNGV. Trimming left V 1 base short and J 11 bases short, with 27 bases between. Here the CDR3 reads CASSLGLGGGTGRSKYF. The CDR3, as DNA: TGTGCCAGCAGCTTAGGACTTGGCGGGGGGACAGGAAGGTCTAAGTACTTC.

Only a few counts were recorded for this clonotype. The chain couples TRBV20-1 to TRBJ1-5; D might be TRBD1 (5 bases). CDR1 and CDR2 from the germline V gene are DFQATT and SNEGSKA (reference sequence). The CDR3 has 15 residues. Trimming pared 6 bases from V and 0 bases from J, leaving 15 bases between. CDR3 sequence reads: CSALGGTHSNQPQHF. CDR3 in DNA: TGCAGTGCCCTCGGGGGAACTCATAGCAATCAGCCCCAGCATTTT.

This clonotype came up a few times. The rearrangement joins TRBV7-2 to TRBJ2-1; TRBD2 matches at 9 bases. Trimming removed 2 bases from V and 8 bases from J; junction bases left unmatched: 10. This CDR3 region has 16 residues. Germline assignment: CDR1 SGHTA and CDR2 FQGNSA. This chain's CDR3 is CASSLLGGRANYEQFF. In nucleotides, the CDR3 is TGTGCCAGCAGCTTATTGGGCGGGAGGGCGAACTATGAGCAGTTCTTC.

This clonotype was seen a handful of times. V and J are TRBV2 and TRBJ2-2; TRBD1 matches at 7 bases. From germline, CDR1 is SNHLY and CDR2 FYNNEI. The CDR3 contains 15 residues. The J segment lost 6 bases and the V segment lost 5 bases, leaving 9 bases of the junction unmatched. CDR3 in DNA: TGTGCCAGCAGTCCCGGACAGGATAGGGCCGGGGAGCTGTTTTTT. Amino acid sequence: CASSPGQDRAGELFF. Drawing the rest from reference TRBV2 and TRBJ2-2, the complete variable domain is EPEVTQTPSHQVTQMGQEVILRCVPISNHLYFYWYRQILGQKVEFLVSFYNNEISEKSEIFDDQFSVERPDGSNFTLKIRSTKLEDSAMYFCASSPGQDRAGELFFGEGSRLTVL.

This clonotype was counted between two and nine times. CDR3 bases: TGTGCCAGCAGTTTAATAGGGTTACGGGCTAACTATGGCTACACCTTC. It encodes CASSLIGLRANYGYTF. This sequence joins TRBV27 and TRBJ1-2; no firm D call. This CDR3 is built from 16 residues. The V end was cut by 2 bases, the J end by 0 bases, with 13 bases between. CDR1 is MNHEY, CDR2 SMNVEV, per germline (reference sequence).

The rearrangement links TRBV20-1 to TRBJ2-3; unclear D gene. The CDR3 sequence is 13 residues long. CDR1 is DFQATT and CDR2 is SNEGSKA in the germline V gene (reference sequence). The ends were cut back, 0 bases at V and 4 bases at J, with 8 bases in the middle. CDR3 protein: CSARDTRADTQYF. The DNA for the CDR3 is TGCAGTGCTAGAGATACAAGGGCAGATACGCAGTATTTT.

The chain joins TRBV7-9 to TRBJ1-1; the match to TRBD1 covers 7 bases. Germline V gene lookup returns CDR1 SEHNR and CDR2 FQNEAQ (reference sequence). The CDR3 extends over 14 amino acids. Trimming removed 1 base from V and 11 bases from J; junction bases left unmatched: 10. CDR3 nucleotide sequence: TGTGCCAGCAGCTTAGACGGGGTCCACAGGGGTGCTTTCTTT. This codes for CASSLDGVHRGAFF.

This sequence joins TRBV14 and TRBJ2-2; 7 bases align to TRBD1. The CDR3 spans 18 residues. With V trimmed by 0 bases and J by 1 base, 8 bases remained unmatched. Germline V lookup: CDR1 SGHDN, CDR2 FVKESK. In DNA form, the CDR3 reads TGTGCCAGCAGCCAAGAACAGGGGCAGACATGGAACACCGGGGAGCTGTTTTTT. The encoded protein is CASSQEQGQTWNTGELFF.

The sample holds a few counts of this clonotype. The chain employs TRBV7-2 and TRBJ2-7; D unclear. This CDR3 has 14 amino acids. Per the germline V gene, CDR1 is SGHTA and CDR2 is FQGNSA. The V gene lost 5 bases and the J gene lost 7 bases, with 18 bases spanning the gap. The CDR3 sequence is CASSTLGSSVEQYF. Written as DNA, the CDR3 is TGTGCCAGCAGCACACTCGGGTCCTCGGTGGAGCAGTACTTC.

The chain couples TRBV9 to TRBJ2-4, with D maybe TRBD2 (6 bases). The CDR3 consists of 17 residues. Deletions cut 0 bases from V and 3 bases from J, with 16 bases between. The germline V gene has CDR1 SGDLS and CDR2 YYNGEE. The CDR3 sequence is CASSVEAGWGNKNIQYF. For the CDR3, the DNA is TGTGCCAGCAGCGTAGAGGCGGGATGGGGAAACAAAAACATTCAGTACTTC.

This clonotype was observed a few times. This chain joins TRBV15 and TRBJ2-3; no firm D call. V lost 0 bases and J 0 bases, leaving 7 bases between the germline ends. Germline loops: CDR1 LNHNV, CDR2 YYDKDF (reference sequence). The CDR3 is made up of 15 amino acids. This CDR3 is CATSRDYRSTDTQYF. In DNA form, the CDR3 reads TGTGCCACCAGCAGAGACTACAGAAGCACAGATACGCAGTATTTT.

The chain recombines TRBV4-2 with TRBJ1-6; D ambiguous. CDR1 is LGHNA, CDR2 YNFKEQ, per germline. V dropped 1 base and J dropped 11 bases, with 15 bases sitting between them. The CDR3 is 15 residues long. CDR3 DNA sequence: TGTGCCAGCAGCCAAGTGAACGGAAAAGAAGCACCCCTCCACTTT. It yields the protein CASSQVNGKEAPLHF.

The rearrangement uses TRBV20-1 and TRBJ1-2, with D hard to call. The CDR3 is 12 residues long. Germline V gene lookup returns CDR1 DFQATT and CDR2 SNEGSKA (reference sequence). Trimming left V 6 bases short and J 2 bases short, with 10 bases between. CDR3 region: CSAPDRNYGYTF. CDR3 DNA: TGCAGTGCACCGGACCGAAACTATGGCTACACCTTC.

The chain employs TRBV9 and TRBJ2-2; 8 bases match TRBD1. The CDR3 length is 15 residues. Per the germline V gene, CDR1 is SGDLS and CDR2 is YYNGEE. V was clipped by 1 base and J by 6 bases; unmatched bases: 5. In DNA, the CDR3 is TGTGCCAGCAGCGTAAGGACAGGGCCCCCCGGGGAGCTGTTTTTT. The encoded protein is CASSVRTGPPGELFF.

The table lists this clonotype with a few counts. This CDR3 is CASSLVQGGSPLHF. CDR3 in DNA: TGTGCCAGCAGCTTGGTGCAGGGCGGCTCACCCCTCCACTTT. The chain carries TRBV5-5 and TRBJ1-6, with D tentatively TRBD1 (5 bases). The CDR3 has 14 residues. Germline CDR1 reads SGHKS; CDR2 reads YYEKEE (reference sequence). V was cut by 0 bases and J by 10 bases, with 11 bases left in between.

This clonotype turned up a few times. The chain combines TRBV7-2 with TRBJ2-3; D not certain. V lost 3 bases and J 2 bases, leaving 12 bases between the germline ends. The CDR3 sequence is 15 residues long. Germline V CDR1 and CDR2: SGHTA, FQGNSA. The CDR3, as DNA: TGTGCCAGCAGCTTTTCCCCTAAAATCACAGATACGCAGTATTTT. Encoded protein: CASSFSPKITDTQYF.

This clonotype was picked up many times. CDR3 DNA: TGTGCCAGCAGTCAAACTGGCGGGGGTTCACCCCTCCACTTT. As protein: CASSQTGGGSPLHF. The chain carries TRBV27 and TRBJ1-6; the D gene is possibly TRBD1 (5 bases). Trimming left V 5 bases short and J 9 bases short, with 14 bases between. This CDR3 region has 14 residues. CDR1 is MNHEY and CDR2 is SMNVEV in the germline V gene (reference sequence).

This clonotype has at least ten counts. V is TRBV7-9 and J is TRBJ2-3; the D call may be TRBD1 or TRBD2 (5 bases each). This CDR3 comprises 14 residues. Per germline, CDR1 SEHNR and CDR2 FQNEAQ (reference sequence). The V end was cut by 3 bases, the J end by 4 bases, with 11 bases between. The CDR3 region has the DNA TGTGCCAGCAGCTTTCGGCAGGGAGCAGATACGCAGTATTTT. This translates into CASSFRQGADTQYF.

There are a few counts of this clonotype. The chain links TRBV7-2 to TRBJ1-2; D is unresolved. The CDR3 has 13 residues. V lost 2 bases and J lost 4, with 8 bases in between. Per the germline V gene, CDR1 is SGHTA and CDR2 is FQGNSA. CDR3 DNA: TGTGCCAGCAGCTTAACCGTTGCCTATGGCTACACCTTC. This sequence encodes CASSLTVAYGYTF. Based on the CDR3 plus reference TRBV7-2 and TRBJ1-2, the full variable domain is GAGVSQSPSNKVTEKGKDVELRCDPISGHTALYWYRQSLGQGLEFLIYFQGNSAPDKSGLPSDRFSAERTGGSVSTLTIQRTQQEDSAVYLCASSLTVAYGYTFGSGTRLTVV.

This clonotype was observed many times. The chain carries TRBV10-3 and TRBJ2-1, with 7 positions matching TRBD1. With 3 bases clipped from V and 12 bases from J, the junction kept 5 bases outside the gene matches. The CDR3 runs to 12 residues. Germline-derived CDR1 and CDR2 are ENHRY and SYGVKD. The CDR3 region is CAISDLTGSQFF. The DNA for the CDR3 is TGTGCCATCAGTGATTTGACAGGGTCGCAGTTCTTC.

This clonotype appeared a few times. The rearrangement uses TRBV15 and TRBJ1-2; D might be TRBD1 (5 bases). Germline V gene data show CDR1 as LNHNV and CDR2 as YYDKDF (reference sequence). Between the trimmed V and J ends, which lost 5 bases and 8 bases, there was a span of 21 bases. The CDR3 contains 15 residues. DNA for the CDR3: TGTGCCACCAGCCGCGCCGAAACAGGCCTGGGGGGCTACACCTTC. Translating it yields CATSRAETGLGGYTF.

In DNA, the CDR3 is TGTGCCAGCAGTTACTCATGGAACCTTCCGGAGACCCAGTACTTC. Protein: CASSYSWNLPETQYF. V gene TRBV6-5 combines with J gene TRBJ2-5; D is uncertain. This CDR3 has 15 residues. CDR1 and CDR2 from the germline V gene are MNHEY and SVGAGI. Trimming took off 0 bases at V and 5 bases at J, with 13 bases between the two ends.

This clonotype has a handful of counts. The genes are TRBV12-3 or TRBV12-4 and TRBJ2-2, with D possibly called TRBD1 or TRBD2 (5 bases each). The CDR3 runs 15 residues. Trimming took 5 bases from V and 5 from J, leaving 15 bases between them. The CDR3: CASSQLGEGTGELFF. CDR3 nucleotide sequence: TGTGCCAGCAGTCAGCTGGGAGAGGGGACCGGGGAGCTGTTTTTT.

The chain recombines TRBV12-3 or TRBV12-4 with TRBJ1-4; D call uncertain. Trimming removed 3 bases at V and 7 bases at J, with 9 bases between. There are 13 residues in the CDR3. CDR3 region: CASSFTDGEKLFF. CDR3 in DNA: TGTGCCAGCAGTTTTACCGACGGTGAAAAACTGTTTTTT.

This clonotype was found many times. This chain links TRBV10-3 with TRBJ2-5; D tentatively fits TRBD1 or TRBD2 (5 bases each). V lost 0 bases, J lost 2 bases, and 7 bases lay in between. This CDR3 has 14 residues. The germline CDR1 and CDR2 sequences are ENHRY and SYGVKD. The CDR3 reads CAISESEGQETQYF. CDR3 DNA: TGTGCCATCAGTGAGTCTGAGGGGCAAGAGACCCAGTACTTC.